These 32 T cell receptor beta chains were sequenced from one sample in a study of beta chain features in type 1 diabetes. The study reverse transcribed the entire isolated RNA, so it sequenced expressed TCRB transcripts. TCRdb keeps only in-frame clones here, not all; method: immunoSEQ multiplex PCR. This table holds hundreds of thousands of clones, around 68% found once. The specimen was naive CD4+ T cells from blood. Source of these receptors: a man younger than 45 in good health.

The chain employs TRBV7-2 and TRBJ2-7; tentatively, D is TRBD1 (5 bases). The CDR3 is made up of 12 amino acids. V lost 4 bases and J lost 3, with 7 bases in between. The germline gives CDR1 SGHTA, CDR2 FQGNSA. CDR3 bases: TGTGCCAGCAGCTACGACAGCTACGAGCAGTACTTC. Its translation: CASSYDSYEQYF.

The chain is built from TRBV29-1 and TRBJ1-5; no firm D call. Trimming removed 4 bases from V and 4 bases from J, with 8 bases in between. The CDR3 is made up of 12 amino acids. From germline, CDR1 is SQVTM and CDR2 ANQGSEA. This CDR3 reads CSVGRPNQPQHF. In DNA, the CDR3 is TGCAGCGTTGGCCGCCCGAATCAGCCCCAGCATTTT.

The rearrangement links TRBV28 to TRBJ2-5; 10 bases align to TRBD1. V shed 8 bases, J shed 5 bases, and the junction held 11 bases outside the gene matches. Germline assignment: CDR1 MDHEN and CDR2 SYDVKM. This CDR3 is built from 15 residues. This CDR3 is CASGGTGVMGETQYF. The CDR3 DNA reads TGTGCCAGCGGCGGGACAGGGGTTATGGGGGAGACCCAGTACTTC.

Details on this clone: The same CDR3 arises from other DNA sequences in this sample as well. CDR3 sequence reads: CSASGDTQYF. CDR3 sequence (DNA): TGCAGTGCTAGCGGGGATACGCAGTATTTT. The chain couples TRBV20-1 to TRBJ2-3; D gene ambiguous. The CDR3 sequence is 10 residues long. The V end was cut by 3 bases, the J end by 6 bases, with 4 bases between. The germline CDR1 and CDR2 sequences are DFQATT and SNEGSKA (reference sequence).

The rearrangement uses TRBV15 and TRBJ1-3, with no clear D. The CDR3 covers 15 residues. CDR1 LNHNV and CDR2 YYDKDF come from the germline V gene (reference sequence). Trimming took off 0 bases at V and 2 bases at J, with 8 bases between the two ends. The CDR3 sequence: CATSRDGRTGNTIYF. In DNA, the CDR3 is TGTGCCACCAGCAGAGATGGTCGGACTGGAAACACCATATATTTT. The entire variable domain, with the rest obtained from reference TRBV15 and TRBJ1-3, is as follows: DAMVIQNPRYQVTQFGKPVTLSCSQTLNHNVMYWYQQKSSQAPKLLFHYYDKDFNNEADTPDNFQSRRPNTSFCFLDIRSPGLGDTAMYLCATSRDGRTGNTIYFGEGSWLTVV.

As to this clone: At one boundary the junction diverges from the germline segment, which might be a read error. The rearrangement links TRBV3-1 (or the pseudogene TRBV3-2) to TRBJ1-2; D not certain. Germline CDR1 and CDR2: LGHDT and YNNKEL (reference sequence). The CDR3 length is 9 residues. For the CDR3, the DNA is TGTGCCAGCAGCCAAGGGCCCCACTTC. Residues: CASSQGPHF.

This clone was found once. The chain links TRBV9 to TRBJ2-6, with D perhaps matching TRBD2 (6 bases). V lost 6 bases, J lost 0 bases, and 16 bases lay in between. Looked up from germline, CDR1 is SGDLS and CDR2 is YYNGEE. CDR3 length: 17 residues. CDR3 amino acids: CASTPSAGSSGANVLTF. CDR3 in DNA: TGTGCCAGCACCCCTAGTGCGGGGAGCTCTGGGGCCAACGTCCTGACTTTC. The full variable domain, its missing parts supplied by reference TRBV9 and TRBJ2-6, is DSGVTQTPKHLITATGQRVTLRCSPRSGDLSVYWYQQSLDQGLQFLIQYYNGEERAKGNILERFSAQQFPDLHSELNLSSLELGDSALYFCASTPSAGSSGANVLTFGAGSRLTVL.

The chain joins TRBV29-1 to TRBJ2-5; D call uncertain. The CDR3 runs to 12 residues. The V gene lost 4 bases and the J gene lost 5 bases, with 11 bases spanning the gap. The germline V gene encodes CDR1 SQVTM and CDR2 ANQGSEA. Here the CDR3 DNA reads TGCAGCGTTGTAAGGCGGAGTGAGACCCAGTACTTC. Its translation: CSVVRRSETQYF.

The CDR3 DNA reads as TGTGCCAGCAGACCCGACAGGGTTGGGGACAATGAGCAGTTCTTC. This translates into CASRPDRVGDNEQFF. The rearrangement links TRBV7-2 to TRBJ2-1, with 7 bases fitting TRBD1. The V gene end was trimmed by 6 bases and the J gene end by 5 bases; junction bases not matched to a gene: 10. This CDR3 is 15 amino acids long. Germline assignment: CDR1 SGHTA and CDR2 FQGNSA.

This sequence joins TRBV28 and TRBJ1-1, with 8 bases that match TRBD1. The CDR3 length is 15 residues. Germline CDR1 MDHEN, CDR2 SYDVKM. Trimming at V came to 6 bases and at J to 3 bases, leaving 9 bases not matched to a gene. This CDR3 is CASRPQGARDTEAFF. The CDR3 DNA reads as TGTGCCAGCAGACCCCAGGGGGCGCGGGACACTGAAGCTTTCTTT.

The table lists this clone with a few counts. CDR3 in DNA: TGTGCCAGCAGCCCTAGCGGGAGGTCAGATACGCAGTATTTT. The encoded protein is CASSPSGRSDTQYF. This chain uses TRBV7-9 with TRBJ2-3; 11 bases match TRBD2. V lost 5 bases to trimming and J lost 4 bases; unmatched junction nucleotides: 2. This CDR3 has 14 residues. Germline assignment: CDR1 SEHNR and CDR2 FQNEAQ (reference sequence).

This clone was counted only a few times. Other DNA sequences within the sample encode an identical CDR3. The chain is built from TRBV20-1 and TRBJ2-3, with D uncertain. Germline-derived CDR1 and CDR2 are DFQATT and SNEGSKA (reference sequence). CDR3 length: 10 residues. Trimming cost V 6 bases and J 9 bases, with 10 bases left between them. The CDR3 DNA is TGCAGTGCCCGACTGGACACGCAGTATTTT. This encodes CSARLDTQYF.

V and J are TRBV27 and TRBJ2-7; 9 bases are shared with TRBD1. The germline V gene has CDR1 MNHEY and CDR2 SMNVEV (reference sequence). V lost 5 bases, J lost 7 bases, and 6 bases stayed unmatched. The CDR3 extends over 13 amino acids. The CDR3 loop is CASSHPGQGEQYF. CDR3 sequence (DNA): TGTGCCAGCAGTCATCCGGGACAGGGTGAGCAGTACTTC.

The chain combines TRBV9 with TRBJ2-7, with TRBD1 identical over 11 bases. CDR3 size: 14 residues. Germline CDR1 and CDR2: SGDLS and YYNGEE. V lost 2 bases and J lost 4; bases outside the gene matches: 2. The CDR3 DNA sequence: TGTGCCAGCAGCGTCCGGGACAGGGGGTACGAGCAGTACTTC. Amino acids: CASSVRDRGYEQYF.

The chain employs TRBV7-2 and TRBJ2-5, with 13 bases that match TRBD2. The CDR3 runs to 16 residues. The V and J ends lost 5 bases and 4 bases, in that order; junction bases with no gene match: 7. Looked up from germline, CDR1 is SGHTA and CDR2 is FQGNSA. As DNA, the CDR3 is TGTGCCAGCAGCCGACTCCGACTAGCGGGAGGAGAGACCCAGTACTTC. Its translation: CASSRLRLAGGETQYF.

This clone was counted a single time. The rearrangement joins TRBV25-1 to TRBJ2-3; D gene uncertain. The ends were cut back, 5 bases at V and 0 bases at J, with 15 bases in the middle. The CDR3 loop spans 16 amino acids. Germline assignment: CDR1 MGHDK and CDR2 SYGVNS. The CDR3 region is CASSNPDTSSTDTQYF. The CDR3 region has the DNA TGTGCCAGCAGTAACCCCGACACCTCTAGCACAGATACGCAGTATTTT.

The V gene is TRBV9, the J gene TRBJ2-3, with TRBD1 matching over 10 bases. This CDR3 is 14 amino acids long. Germline values: CDR1 SGDLS, CDR2 YYNGEE. The ends lost 6 bases at V and 3 bases at J; junction bases unmatched: 4. Here the CDR3 reads CASNGQGGTDTQYF. CDR3 DNA sequence: TGTGCCAGCAATGGACAGGGGGGTACAGATACGCAGTATTTT.

The chain joins TRBV28 to TRBJ2-3; 12 bases are a match to TRBD2. The CDR3 consists of 16 residues. The trim removed 3 bases at V and 4 bases at J, leaving 5 bases unmatched. From germline, CDR1 is MDHEN and CDR2 SYDVKM. The CDR3 protein is CASSFTLAGGADTQYF. For the CDR3, the DNA is TGTGCCAGCAGTTTCACACTAGCGGGAGGCGCAGATACGCAGTATTTT.

This clone showed up just a few times. The rearrangement joins TRBV20-1 to TRBJ1-5; D may be TRBD1 (5 bases). The V end was cut by 4 bases, the J end by 6 bases, with 7 bases between. Germline assignment: CDR1 DFQATT and CDR2 SNEGSKA (reference sequence). The CDR3 runs 11 residues. The CDR3 region is CSATGGQPQHF. The CDR3 coding sequence is TGCAGTGCTACCGGGGGTCAGCCCCAGCATTTT.

The rearrangement joins TRBV19 to TRBJ2-7; D gene uncertain. Trimming removed 0 bases at V and 9 bases at J, with 12 bases between. Germline lookup yields CDR1 LNHDA and CDR2 SQIVND (reference sequence). The CDR3 is 13 amino acids. The CDR3: CASSIEAGVAQYF. Here the CDR3 DNA reads TGTGCCAGTAGTATAGAAGCCGGCGTTGCGCAGTACTTC.

This clone was counted a few times. J is TRBJ2-1 and V is TRBV9; possible D gene TRBD2, 5 bases. This CDR3 is built from 16 residues. V gave up 3 bases and J gave up 4 bases, with 17 bases separating them. Germline V gives CDR1 SGDLS, CDR2 YYNGEE. The CDR3 DNA is TGTGCCAGCAGCGCCCGGGGAGCGGAAGCTTACAATGAGCAGTTCTTC. Translation gives CASSARGAEAYNEQFF.

This chain joins TRBV7-2 and TRBJ2-5, with D tentatively TRBD2 (5 bases). The CDR3 has 14 residues. V lost 5 bases and J lost 4, with 14 bases in between. CDR1 and CDR2 from the germline V gene are SGHTA and FQGNSA. CDR3 sequence (DNA): TGTGCCAGCAGCACGGGCCTTGGGAGAGAGACCCAGTACTTC. Translation: CASSTGLGRETQYF.

About this clone: The sample contains more than one DNA sequence encoding this CDR3. The chain employs TRBV7-2 and TRBJ2-3; no firm D call. Germline CDR1 and CDR2: SGHTA and FQGNSA. Trimming shortened V by 5 bases and J by 0 bases, and 12 bases separated the two germline ends. The CDR3 covers 15 residues. In DNA form, the CDR3 reads TGTGCCAGCAGCAGGCTGGCCCCTAGCACAGATACGCAGTATTTT. This translates into CASSRLAPSTDTQYF.

The V gene is TRBV7-8, the J gene TRBJ2-3; TRBD2 matches 7 bases. There are 15 residues in the CDR3. The V gene's germline CDR1 is SGHVS and CDR2 FQNEAQ. Trimming removed 3 bases from V and 2 bases from J; junction bases left unmatched: 5. CDR3 sequence reads: CASSFTGGTTDTQYF. Here the CDR3 DNA reads TGTGCCAGCAGCTTCACCGGGGGGACCACAGATACGCAGTATTTT.

The chain combines TRBV5-4 with TRBJ2-5, with 7 bases lining up with TRBD2. The CDR3 sequence is 16 residues long. Germline lookup yields CDR1 SGHNT and CDR2 YYREEE (reference sequence). J gave up 2 bases and V 3 bases, and 10 bases lay outside the gene matches. CDR3 bases: TGTGCCAGCAGCTCCGGTGGGCTAGCGGAACAAGAGACCCAGTACTTC. Its protein is CASSSGGLAEQETQYF.

The chain has TRBV29-1 and TRBJ1-2; 7 nucleotides line up with TRBD1. Germline loops: CDR1 SQVTM, CDR2 ANQGSEA. The CDR3 is 13 amino acids. V gave up 2 bases and J gave up 4 bases; unmatched junction bases: 4. CDR3 sequence (DNA): TGCAGCGTTGAATCCAGGGGGGCCTATGGCTACACCTTC. This codes for CSVESRGAYGYTF.

The rearrangement joins TRBV30 to TRBJ2-5, with 11 nucleotides matching TRBD2. In germline, CDR1 is GTSNPN, CDR2 SVGIG (reference sequence). The V segment lost 2 bases and the J segment 3 bases; nucleotides outside the gene matches: 5. The CDR3 is made up of 15 amino acids. In DNA, the CDR3 is TGTGCCTGGAGTAAAAGGGGACTAGCGGAAGAGACCCAGTACTTC. It is translated as CAWSKRGLAEETQYF.

The chain joins TRBV11-2 to TRBJ2-7; D unresolved. Germline V gene lookup returns CDR1 SGHAT and CDR2 FQNNGV. Trimming removed 5 bases from V and 4 bases from J, with 3 bases in between. The length of the CDR3 is 10 residues. The chain's CDR3 is CASSDYEQYF. CDR3 in DNA: TGTGCCAGCAGCGATTACGAGCAGTACTTC.

The chain combines TRBV11-2 with TRBJ2-3; D uncertain. Germline V gene data show CDR1 as SGHAT and CDR2 as FQNNGV. Trimming took off 4 bases at V and 6 bases at J, with 14 bases between the two ends. The length of the CDR3 is 14 residues. DNA of the CDR3: TGTGCCAGCAGCTGGAATGGTAGAATTGATACGCAGTATTTT. It yields the protein CASSWNGRIDTQYF.

J is TRBJ2-5 and V is TRBV30; 8 positions match TRBD2. The V gene end was trimmed by 3 bases and the J gene end by 11 bases; junction bases not matched to a gene: 5. There are 11 residues in the CDR3. Germline loops: CDR1 GTSNPN, CDR2 SVGIG (reference sequence). CDR3 sequence: CAWRAGVEQYF. Written as DNA, the CDR3 is TGTGCCTGGAGAGCGGGGGTGGAGCAGTACTTC.

The chain employs TRBV30 and TRBJ2-5, with D maybe TRBD1 (6 bases). The V gene's germline CDR1 is GTSNPN and CDR2 SVGIG (reference sequence). Trimming stripped 7 bases from V and 0 bases from J, with 18 bases between. The CDR3 has 15 amino acids. CDR3 in amino acids: CAYAVGTTYQETQYF. The CDR3 nucleotides are TGTGCCTACGCGGTGGGGACAACGTACCAAGAGACCCAGTACTTC.

J is TRBJ2-1 and V is TRBV18, with no clear D. Germline assignment: CDR1 KGHSH and CDR2 LQKENI. There are 16 residues in the CDR3. Trimming stripped 3 bases from V and 5 bases from J, with 17 bases between. The CDR3 region is CASSPSWTDLNNEQFF. DNA for the CDR3: TGTGCCAGCTCACCGAGTTGGACGGATCTAAACAATGAGCAGTTCTTC.